This entry describes one T cell receptor (beta chain). All enrollees were roughly 18 to 90 years old and from 20 to 25 US areas. These data come from a study of blood T cell repertoires in COVID-19. Profiling relied on immunoSEQ multiplex PCR, and the TCRdb table lists in-frame clones only, not all of them. This sample has about 250,000 clones, with 88% found just once. The CDR3 is made up of 13 amino acids. J lost 5 bases, V lost 6 bases, and 6 bases had no gene match. This chain links TRBV12-3 or TRBV12-4 with TRBJ2-7, with 8 bases aligning to TRBD2. Sequencing was done on a sample of PBMCs or T cells enriched from blood (not recorded which). The clonotype originates from a woman between 50 and 59 years old who had recovered from COVID-19. The DNA for the CDR3 is TGTGCCAGCAGGACGTATAGCGGGGACGAGCAGTACTTC. Protein sequence: CASRTYSGDEQYF.